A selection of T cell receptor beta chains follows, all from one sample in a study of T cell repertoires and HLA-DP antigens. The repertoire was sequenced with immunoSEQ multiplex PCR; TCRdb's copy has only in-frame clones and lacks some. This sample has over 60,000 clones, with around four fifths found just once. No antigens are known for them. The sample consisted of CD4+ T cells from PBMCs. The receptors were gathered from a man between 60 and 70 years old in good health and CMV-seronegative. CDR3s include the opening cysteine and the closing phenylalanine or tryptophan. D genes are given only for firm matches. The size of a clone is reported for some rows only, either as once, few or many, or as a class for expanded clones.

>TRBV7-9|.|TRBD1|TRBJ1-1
TGTGCCAGCAGCCTCCTCGGACAGGGTCAAAATTATGAAGCTTTCTTT
CASSLLGQGQNYEAFF
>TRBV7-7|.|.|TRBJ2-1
TGTGCCAGCAGCTTAGATTTCGAGGATGAGCAGTTCTTC
CASSLDFEDEQFF
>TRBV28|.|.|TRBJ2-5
TGTGCCAGCAGCCTCTATTCGGACCACCAAGAGACCCAGTACTTC
CASSLYSDHQETQYF
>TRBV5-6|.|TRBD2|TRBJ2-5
TGTGCCACCCTCCCGCGAGCGGGGAAAGAGACCCAGTACTTC
CATLPRAGKETQYF
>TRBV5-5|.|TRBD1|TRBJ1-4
TGTGCCAGCAGCTTGGGAGGGACAGGGGAGGAAAAACTGTTTTTT
CASSLGGTGEEKLFF
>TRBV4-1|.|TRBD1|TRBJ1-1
TGCGCCAGCAGCTCCCCGAGGGGGACAGAGGCTTTCTTT
CASSSPRGTEAFF
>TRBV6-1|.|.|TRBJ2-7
TGTGCCAGCAGTCCCGGACAGGCGGGATACGAGCAGTACTTC
CASSPGQAGYEQYF
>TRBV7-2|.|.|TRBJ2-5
TGTGCCAGCAGCTTAGAAGCGGCAGAAGAGACCCAGTACTTC
CASSLEAAEETQYF
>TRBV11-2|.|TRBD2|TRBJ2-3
TGTGCCAGCAGGCCACTAGCGGGGTACCCAGATACGCAGTATTTT
CASRPLAGYPDTQYF
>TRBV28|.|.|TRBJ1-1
TGTGCCAGCAGTTTCCCCTGGAGGGTAGGGACTGAAGCTTTCTTT
CASSFPWRVGTEAFF
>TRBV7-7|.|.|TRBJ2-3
TGTGCCAGCAGCGAAGGTCCCGCAGGGACCTCTAGCACAGATACGCAGTATTTT
CASSEGPAGTSSTDTQYF
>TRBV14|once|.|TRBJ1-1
TGTGCCAGCAGCGAAGACGGGAGGAGGGACACTGAAGCTTTCTTT
CASSEDGRRDTEAFF
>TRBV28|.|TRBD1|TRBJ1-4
TGTGCCAGCATCTCGGGACAGGTGGGGGAAAAACTGTTTTTT
CASISGQVGEKLFF
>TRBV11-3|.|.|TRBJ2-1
TGTGCCAGCAGCTTAGGCGGGTTTGGGAATGAGCAGTTCTTC
CASSLGGFGNEQFF
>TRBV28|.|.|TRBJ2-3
TGTGCCAGCAGCCAAACCCCTCAGACGCAGTATTTT
CASSQTPQTQYF
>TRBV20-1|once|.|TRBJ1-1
TGCAGTGCCCCGGGGAACACTGAAGCTTTCTTT
CSAPGNTEAFF
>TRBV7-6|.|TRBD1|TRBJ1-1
TGTGCCAGCAGACAGCACACAGGGGGCATGAACACTGAAGCTTTCTTT
CASRQHTGGMNTEAFF
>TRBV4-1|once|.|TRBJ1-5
TGCGCCAGCAGCCCTGAGGGTAGGGACTCTTTAGCGGTGGAGCCCCAGCATTTT
CASSPEGRDSLAVEPQHF
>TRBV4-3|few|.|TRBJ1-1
TGCGCCAGCAGCCAGGGGACCTGGAACACTGAAGCTTTCTTT
CASSQGTWNTEAFF
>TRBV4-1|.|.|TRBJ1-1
TGCGCCAGCAGCCAAGAGCAAAGAACGACTGAAGCTTTCTTT
CASSQEQRTTEAFF
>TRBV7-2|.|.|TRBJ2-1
TGTGCCAGCAGCTTAGCCTCGTACGGGTACAATGAGCAGTTCTTC
CASSLASYGYNEQFF
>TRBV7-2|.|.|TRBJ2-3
TGTGCCAGCAGCTTATCGGCGGGGGCCCTGCACATTGATACGCAGTATTTT
CASSLSAGALHIDTQYF
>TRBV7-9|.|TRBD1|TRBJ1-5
TGTGCCAGCAGCATAGGGGACAGGGGTAATCAGCCCCAGCATTTT
CASSIGDRGNQPQHF
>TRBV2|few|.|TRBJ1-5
TGTGCCAGCAATGAGTTAAATAGCAATCAGCCCCAGCATTTT
CASNELNSNQPQHF